Presented here are 21 T cell receptor beta chains from one specimen sequenced in a study of shared clonotypes between healthy human individuals. The protocol was immunoSEQ multiplex PCR, while the TCRdb copy is restricted to in-frame clones and leaves out a portion. Of approximately 2,200,000 clones in the sample, around 93% were seen once. CD45RO-negative cells were positively selected for CCR7, leaving out terminally differentiated effector memory CD45RA+ cells. Sequenced sample: naive CD8+ T cells from PBMCs. The source is a man aged 18 to 29 in good health. Some clones in this sample may be carry-over from other donors' samples.

The chain combines TRBV9 with TRBJ2-5, with 7 nucleotides matching TRBD2. Germline CDR1 SGDLS, CDR2 YYNGEE. The junction had 3 bases not matched to a gene; V was cut back by 3 bases and J by 1 base. The CDR3 is 14 residues long. The CDR3 nucleotides are TGTGCCAGCAGCGGAGCGGGGACCCAAGAGACCCAGTACTTC. Translation: CASSGAGTQETQYF.

The chain recombines TRBV27 with TRBJ2-2; tentatively, D is TRBD2 (5 bases). The CDR3 is 15 amino acids. CDR1 and CDR2 (germline): MNHEY, SMNVEV (reference sequence). Deletions cut 1 base from V and 5 bases from J, with 11 bases between. Here the CDR3 reads CASSLFAGGTGELFF. CDR3 nucleotide sequence: TGTGCCAGCAGTTTATTTGCAGGAGGAACCGGGGAGCTGTTTTTT.

The chain uses TRBV7-9 and TRBJ1-4; D unresolved. Trimming took 5 bases from V and 0 from J, leaving 7 bases between them. The CDR3 has 14 residues. The V gene's germline CDR1 is SEHNR and CDR2 FQNEAQ (reference sequence). CDR3 residues: CASSPPPTNEKLFF. The CDR3 nucleotides are TGTGCCAGCAGCCCCCCGCCAACTAATGAAAAACTGTTTTTT.

The gene calls are TRBV19 and TRBJ1-2; D uncertain. Trimming pared 5 bases from V and 8 bases from J, leaving 18 bases between. The CDR3 runs 14 residues. Germline CDR1 LNHDA, CDR2 SQIVND (reference sequence). The CDR3 nucleotides are TGTGCCAGTAGTCCCCGGCCCCCGGGGTTGGGCTACACCTTC. The encoded protein is CASSPRPPGLGYTF.

This chain uses TRBV4-1 with TRBJ1-2, with 7 bases matching TRBD1. The V and J ends lost 0 bases and 0 bases, in that order; junction bases with no gene match: 16. Germline CDR1 and CDR2: MGHRA and YSYEKL. This CDR3 is 20 amino acids long. The CDR3 DNA follows: TGCGCCAGCAGCCAAGACCACCCTAACAGGGGATGGTCGGCTAACTATGGCTACACCTTC. Translating it yields CASSQDHPNRGWSANYGYTF.

The rearrangement links TRBV6-6 to TRBJ1-1; D remains ambiguous. V was clipped by 9 bases and J by 4 bases, with 9 bases between them. This CDR3 has 11 amino acids. The germline V gene encodes CDR1 MNHNY and CDR2 SVGAGI (reference sequence). The DNA of the CDR3 is TGTGCCAGTTCTACACGCACTGAAGCTTTCTTT. Amino acid sequence: CASSTRTEAFF.

This clone was counted once. The chain links TRBV7-9 to TRBJ2-7, with D possibly matching TRBD2 (5 bases). Germline V gene data show CDR1 as SEHNR and CDR2 as FQNEAQ (reference sequence). The V gene lost 3 bases and the J gene lost 3 bases, with 15 bases spanning the gap. The CDR3 sequence is 15 residues long. The CDR3 DNA reads as TGTGCCAGCAGCTTGGTGGGTGACGGACTCTACGAGCAGTACTTC. Protein product: CASSLVGDGLYEQYF.

This chain uses TRBV28 with TRBJ1-5; TRBD1 aligns across 7 bases. With V trimmed by 6 bases and J by 0 bases, 2 bases remained unmatched. This CDR3 contains 14 residues. Germline CDR1 is MDHEN and CDR2 is SYDVKM. Written as DNA, the CDR3 is TGTGCCAGCAGATACAGGGGTAGCAATCAGCCCCAGCATTTT. Protein sequence: CASRYRGSNQPQHF.

The V call is TRBV30, the J call TRBJ2-1; no definite D call. Germline V CDR1 and CDR2: GTSNPN, SVGIG (reference sequence). The CDR3 is 13 residues long. Trimming stripped 0 bases from V and 6 bases from J, with 9 bases between. The CDR3 is CAWSVGHLNEQFF. CDR3 in DNA: TGTGCCTGGAGTGTAGGGCACCTCAATGAGCAGTTCTTC.

The chain is built from TRBV28 and TRBJ2-5; D not resolved. Deletions cut 2 bases from V and 4 bases from J, with 14 bases between. Germline V gives CDR1 MDHEN, CDR2 SYDVKM. CDR3 length equals 15 residues. The CDR3 region has the DNA TGTGCCAGCAGTTTAGTGCCCGTGTCCCCAGAGACCCAGTACTTC. As protein: CASSLVPVSPETQYF.

The chain combines TRBV19 with TRBJ2-7; 8 bases line up with TRBD2. CDR3 length: 13 residues. Germline V lookup: CDR1 LNHDA, CDR2 SQIVND (reference sequence). J was trimmed by 3 bases and V by 4 bases; bases with no gene match: 2. CDR3: CASSTTSDYEQYF. For the CDR3, the DNA is TGTGCCAGTAGTACGACTAGCGACTACGAGCAGTACTTC.

A note on this clone: Distinct nucleotide sequences in the sample also encode this CDR3. The chain carries TRBV4-1 and TRBJ2-7; 7 positions agree with TRBD1. The length of the CDR3 is 13 residues. Looked up from germline, CDR1 is MGHRA and CDR2 is YSYEKL. With 5 bases clipped from V and 2 bases from J, the junction kept 3 bases outside the gene matches. CDR3 DNA: TGCGCCAGCAGCTGGGACAGAACCTACGAGCAGTACTTC. Its protein product is CASSWDRTYEQYF.

This clone came up once. The rearrangement joins TRBV19 to TRBJ1-5, with 10 bases matching TRBD1. Germline V gene lookup returns CDR1 LNHDA and CDR2 SQIVND (reference sequence). The V segment lost 5 bases and the J segment 4 bases; nucleotides outside the gene matches: 5. The CDR3 runs 15 residues. DNA of the CDR3: TGTGCCAGTAGTTGGACAGGGGGGGTGAATCAGCCCCAGCATTTT. Translated, it gives CASSWTGGVNQPQHF.

This chain joins TRBV19 and TRBJ1-1, with D uncertain. This CDR3 is built from 14 residues. Trimming took 0 bases from V and 3 from J, leaving 8 bases between them. CDR1 is LNHDA, CDR2 SQIVND, per germline (reference sequence). CDR3 in amino acids: CASSIEILYTEAFF. The CDR3 DNA follows: TGTGCCAGTAGTATAGAAATCCTGTACACTGAAGCTTTCTTT.

This sequence joins TRBV28 and TRBJ2-1; D is perhaps TRBD2 (6 bases). Germline lookup yields CDR1 MDHEN and CDR2 SYDVKM. This CDR3 region has 17 residues. Trimming stripped 2 bases from V and 5 bases from J, with 19 bases between. CDR3 region: CASSLAAWREGDNEQFF. Written as DNA, the CDR3 is TGTGCCAGCAGTTTAGCGGCCTGGCGGGAAGGGGACAATGAGCAGTTCTTC.

This clone was seen only once. The chain joins TRBV23-1 to TRBJ1-4; D may be TRBD1 (5 bases). TRBV23-1 is an ORF, and what it does is uncertain. V lost 6 bases and J lost 10, with 24 bases in between. This CDR3 contains 16 residues. In DNA form, the CDR3 reads TGCGCCAGCAGCCGCGCGGGACGTAGGGACTATGGAAAACTGTTTTTT. This sequence encodes CASSRAGRRDYGKLFF.

The V gene is TRBV28, the J gene TRBJ2-1; a weak D match, TRBD2 (5 bases). The V gene lost 2 bases and the J gene lost 6 bases, with 11 bases spanning the gap. There are 14 residues in the CDR3. Germline V gene data show CDR1 as MDHEN and CDR2 as SYDVKM. This CDR3 is CASSLRGRRNEQFF. In DNA, the CDR3 is TGTGCCAGCAGTTTACGCGGGCGTCGCAATGAGCAGTTCTTC.

V and J are TRBV6-5 and TRBJ1-2; D unresolved. V was pared by 0 bases and J by 4 bases, with 9 bases between. Looked up from germline, CDR1 is MNHEY and CDR2 is SVGAGI. CDR3 length equals 14 residues. The CDR3 DNA is TGTGCCAGCAGTTACTCGAGCGGGGTCTATGGCTACACCTTC. Its translation: CASSYSSGVYGYTF.

J is TRBJ2-1 and V is TRBV20-1, with no clear D. Germline V gene data show CDR1 as DFQATT and CDR2 as SNEGSKA (reference sequence). The CDR3 totals 11 residues. The ends were cut back, 0 bases at V and 7 bases at J, with 4 bases in the middle. CDR3 region: CSARDRNEQFF. DNA of the CDR3: TGCAGTGCTAGAGATCGAAATGAGCAGTTCTTC.

This chain joins TRBV27 and TRBJ2-7, with 8 bases matching TRBD1. Germline CDR1 MNHEY, CDR2 SMNVEV (reference sequence). V dropped 8 bases and J dropped 3; count of bases not matched to a gene: 3. The CDR3 has 12 amino acids. The CDR3: CASQGAGYEQYF. Here the CDR3 DNA reads TGTGCCAGCCAGGGGGCGGGCTACGAGCAGTACTTC.

This clone was seen only a few times. The genes are TRBV7-9 and TRBJ2-2; D is undetermined. The germline V gene has CDR1 SEHNR and CDR2 FQNEAQ (reference sequence). The CDR3 spans 14 residues. V was trimmed by 1 base and J by 4 bases, leaving 7 bases between them. CDR3 coding DNA: TGTGCCAGCAGCTTAGAATCCTCCACCGGGGAGCTGTTTTTT. This gives the protein CASSLESSTGELFF.